Below are 5 T cell receptor beta chains sequenced from a single sample in a study of CD8 T cells in ankylosing spondylitis. General study findings and limits: Seemingly distinctive of ankylosing spondylitis blood was a TCR beta motif formed by eight highly homologous variants.

The antigens these receptors bind are not known. Via MiXCR, TCRdb re-called the 5' RACE reads, giving one row per CDR3 protein. This repertoire shows about 210,000 distinct CDR3 sequences, around 7.9% found once; its top ten account for 12% to 15%. Sequencing was carried out using blood, either unsorted or a sorted T cell fraction (not recorded which). The receptor set was obtained from a male donor with ankylosing spondylitis.

There are a few counts of this clonotype. V gene TRBV23-1 combines with J gene TRBJ1-5, with 7 bases that match TRBD1. TRBV23-1 belongs to the ORF category, with a function that is uncertain. This CDR3 is built from 16 residues. V lost 4 bases to trimming and J lost 0 bases; unmatched junction nucleotides: 6. CDR3 region: CASSREQGSSNQPQHF. The CDR3, as DNA: TGCGCCAGCAGTCGAGAACAGGGGAGTAGCAATCAGCCCCAGCATTTT.

This clonotype was recorded a few times. V is TRBV10-2 and J is TRBJ1-1, with D unresolved. Deletions cut 0 bases from V and 0 bases from J, with 5 bases between. This CDR3 spans 14 amino acids. Germline CDR1 is WSHSY and CDR2 is SAAADI. The chain's CDR3 is CASSESKLNTEAFF. The CDR3 region has the DNA TGCGCCAGCAGTGAGTCGAAACTGAACACTGAAGCTTTCTTT.

Many counts were recorded for this clonotype. This rearrangement joins TRBV28 to TRBJ2-7; D is unclear. The V end was cut by 6 bases, the J end by 0 bases, with 15 bases between. Germline V CDR1 and CDR2: MDHEN, SYDVKM. This CDR3 region has 15 residues. CDR3 DNA sequence: TGTGCCAGCAGCCCACCCCCCTCCACCTCCTACGAGCAGTACTTC. Translating gives CASSPPPSTSYEQYF.

This clonotype was recorded at least ten times. The chain joins TRBV6-1 to TRBJ1-5; the match to TRBD1 covers 10 bases. Germline V gene sequence: CDR1 MNHNS, CDR2 SASEGT. Trimming took 6 bases from V and 4 from J; bases not matched to a gene: 6. This CDR3 is 15 amino acids long. CDR3 in DNA: TGTGCCAGCAGCTGGGGACAGGGGATGAATCAGCCCCAGCATTTT. Protein sequence: CASSWGQGMNQPQHF.

This clonotype was detected ten times or more. J is TRBJ1-5 and V is TRBV13; tentatively, D is TRBD1 (6 bases). Trimming pared 3 bases from V and 4 bases from J, leaving 13 bases between. Germline CDR1 reads PRHDT; CDR2 reads FYEKMQ (reference sequence). The CDR3 is made up of 15 amino acids. This CDR3 reads CASSLTGGRNQPQHF. CDR3 in DNA: TGTGCCAGCAGCTTGACAGGTGGGAGGAATCAGCCCCAGCATTTT.